Listed here are 18 T cell receptor beta chains from one sample, sequenced in a study of T cell responses to AZD1222 COVID-19 vaccine. Repertoires were generated with immunoSEQ multiplex PCR, while TCRdb's copy carries only in-frame clones and drops some. The sample consists of some 150,000 clones, approximately 90% of them appearing once. Sequenced here: peripheral blood, sampled 28 days after the second AZD1222 dose. These receptor sequences come from an adult who received the AZD1222 COVID-19 vaccine.

V usage is TRBV5-1 and J usage is TRBJ2-7; D call uncertain. The V gene's germline CDR1 is SGHRS and CDR2 YFSETQ. The length of the CDR3 is 14 residues. Between the trimmed V and J ends, which lost 2 bases and 3 bases, there was a span of 12 bases. This chain's CDR3 is CASSFADIGYEQYF. As DNA, the CDR3 is TGCGCCAGCAGCTTTGCAGATATCGGCTACGAGCAGTACTTC.

This clone was counted a few times. This chain uses TRBV12-5 with TRBJ2-2, with D unclear. V lost 2 bases to trimming and J lost 4 bases, with 5 bases between them. CDR3 length equals 13 residues. Germline-derived CDR1 and CDR2 are LGHNT and FRNRAP. CDR3 residues: CASGLSPTGELFF. The DNA for the CDR3 is TGTGCTAGTGGTTTGTCCCCCACCGGGGAGCTGTTTTTT.

This chain connects TRBV27 to TRBJ2-7; 10 nucleotides line up with TRBD1. The germline V gene encodes CDR1 MNHEY and CDR2 SMNVEV (reference sequence). The CDR3 is 16 amino acids. The ends lost 5 bases at V and 2 bases at J; junction bases unmatched: 9. Here the CDR3 reads CASSHLGTGETYEQYF. CDR3 coding DNA: TGTGCCAGCAGTCATCTTGGGACAGGGGAGACCTACGAGCAGTACTTC.

J is TRBJ1-1 and V is TRBV18; 11 bases are a match to TRBD1. V gave up 6 bases and J gave up 4 bases; unmatched junction bases: 10. This CDR3 has 16 amino acids. The germline V gene has CDR1 KGHSH and CDR2 LQKENI. The DNA of the CDR3 is TGTGCCAGCTCGAACAGGGCCGGGACAGGGGGCACTGAAGCTTTCTTT. Protein product: CASSNRAGTGGTEAFF.

This CDR3 is CASSLNTPYEQYF. In nucleotides, the CDR3 is TGTGCCAGCAGTTTGAATACTCCCTACGAGCAGTACTTC. J is TRBJ2-7 and V is TRBV6-5, with D hard to call. The length of the CDR3 is 13 residues. Germline lookup yields CDR1 MNHEY and CDR2 SVGAGI. V shed 4 bases and J shed 2 bases, with 9 bases lying between them.

This chain joins TRBV7-9 and TRBJ1-2; the D is unclear. V was trimmed by 5 bases and J by 1 base, leaving 11 bases between them. This CDR3 region has 14 residues. Germline assignment: CDR1 SEHNR and CDR2 FQNEAQ (reference sequence). The CDR3 is CASSQEGGNYGYTF. The CDR3 DNA reads as TGTGCCAGCAGCCAAGAGGGTGGTAACTATGGCTACACCTTC.

V gene TRBV27 combines with J gene TRBJ1-5; D is unclear. This CDR3 spans 14 amino acids. The V end lost 1 base, the J end lost 9 bases, and 13 bases lay between the germline ends. From germline, CDR1 is MNHEY and CDR2 SMNVEV (reference sequence). The CDR3 sequence: CASSLLSSPGPQHF. CDR3 nucleotides: TGTGCCAGCAGTTTATTGTCCAGCCCCGGGCCCCAGCATTTT.

The CDR3 loop is CSVTPTSGPYNEQFF. In DNA, the CDR3 is TGCAGCGTTACCCCGACTAGCGGGCCCTACAATGAGCAGTTCTTC. J is TRBJ2-1 and V is TRBV29-1, with 10 bases that match TRBD2. The junction had 6 bases not matched to a gene; V was cut back by 5 bases and J by 2 bases. The CDR3 loop spans 15 amino acids. The germline V gene has CDR1 SQVTM and CDR2 ANQGSEA.

This clone was detected once. The rearrangement links TRBV9 to TRBJ1-3, with 7 positions matching TRBD1. V lost 3 bases and J lost 4; bases outside the gene matches: 10. CDR1 and CDR2 from the germline V gene are SGDLS and YYNGEE. CDR3 length equals 16 residues. The CDR3 spells CASSASGQAIGNTIYF. The CDR3 DNA reads as TGTGCCAGCAGCGCTTCCGGACAGGCAATAGGAAACACCATATATTTT.

The chain recombines TRBV6-5 with TRBJ2-5; no clear D gene. The V end lost 2 bases, the J end lost 0 bases, and 7 bases lay between the germline ends. The length of the CDR3 is 14 residues. Germline CDR1 is MNHEY and CDR2 is SVGAGI. CDR3 sequence reads: CASSYRGHQETQYF. CDR3 DNA: TGTGCCAGCAGTTACCGCGGCCACCAAGAGACCCAGTACTTC.

CDR3 nucleotides: TGTGCCAGCAGCGTACGGGTAGATGAGCAGTTCTTC. This encodes CASSVRVDEQFF. The V and J genes are TRBV12-3 or TRBV12-4 and TRBJ2-1, with D uncertain. The V and J ends lost 6 bases and 8 bases respectively, with 11 bases between them. The CDR3 runs 12 residues.

The chain joins TRBV11-2 to TRBJ1-2; no definite D call. The CDR3 loop spans 12 amino acids. Trimming removed 1 base from V and 5 bases from J, with 5 bases in between. The germline CDR1 and CDR2 sequences are SGHAT and FQNNGV. The CDR3 DNA reads TGTGCCAGCAGCTTAGTAGGGTATGGCTACACCTTC. Its translation is CASSLVGYGYTF. The whole variable domain, remainder taken from reference TRBV11-2 and TRBJ1-2, is EAGVAQSPRYKIIEKRQSVAFWCNPISGHATLYWYQQILGQGPKLLIQFQNNGVVDDSQLPKDRFSAERLKGVDSTLKIQPAKLEDSAVYLCASSLVGYGYTFGSGTRLTVV.

The J gene is TRBJ2-4, the V gene TRBV28; D remains ambiguous. The CDR3 runs to 16 residues. V gave up 4 bases and J gave up 1 base, with 14 bases separating them. Germline assignment: CDR1 MDHEN and CDR2 SYDVKM. Written as DNA, the CDR3 is TGTGCCAGCAGTTCATACCTCTTAGGGGCCAAAAACATTCAGTACTTC. Translating gives CASSSYLLGAKNIQYF.

This clone came up once. The V and J genes are TRBV12-5 and TRBJ1-1, with TRBD1 identical over 7 bases. CDR1 LGHNT and CDR2 FRNRAP come from the germline V gene. This CDR3 comprises 16 residues. With 1 base clipped from V and 9 bases from J, the junction kept 14 bases outside the gene matches. This CDR3 is CASGLGPRIGRGKAFF. CDR3 coding DNA: TGTGCTAGTGGTTTGGGGCCGCGGATCGGCAGGGGGAAAGCTTTCTTT.

This clone was recorded only once. V is TRBV7-6 and J is TRBJ2-7; 10 nucleotides agree with TRBD2. CDR1 is SGHVS, CDR2 FNYEAQ, per germline. The V segment lost 5 bases and the J segment 7 bases; nucleotides outside the gene matches: 14. This CDR3 region has 16 residues. CDR3 sequence: CASSPKPEREGREQYF. CDR3 nucleotide sequence: TGTGCCAGCAGCCCCAAACCCGAGCGGGAGGGCCGGGAGCAGTACTTC.

This clone was seen a few times. The chain uses TRBV19 and TRBJ2-7; D might be TRBD2 (5 bases). Germline V lookup: CDR1 LNHDA, CDR2 SQIVND (reference sequence). The ends were cut back, 6 bases at V and 6 bases at J, with 15 bases in the middle. This CDR3 has 13 amino acids. The CDR3 sequence is CASSPLGGGEQYF. Here the CDR3 DNA reads TGTGCCAGTAGCCCACTAGGAGGAGGCGAGCAGTACTTC. The full variable domain, rest sourced from reference TRBV19 and TRBJ2-7, is DGGITQSPKYLFRKEGQNVTLSCEQNLNHDAMYWYRQDPGQGLRLIYYSQIVNDFQKGDIAEGYSVSREKKESFPLTVTSAQKNPTAFYLCASSPLGGGEQYFGPGTRLTVT.

This chain joins TRBV18 and TRBJ1-4; 7 bases are shared with TRBD1. V trimming: 2 bases; J trimming: 2 bases; junction bases outside the gene matches: 2. This CDR3 contains 15 residues. Germline CDR1 KGHSH, CDR2 LQKENI. Here the CDR3 reads CASSPGQATNEKLFF. As DNA, the CDR3 is TGTGCCAGCTCACCAGGACAGGCTACTAATGAAAAACTGTTTTTT.

The chain joins TRBV19 to TRBJ1-1; 9 bases are shared with TRBD1. V dropped 9 bases and J dropped 2; count of bases not matched to a gene: 10. CDR1 and CDR2 from the germline V gene are LNHDA and SQIVND (reference sequence). The CDR3 runs 15 residues. The CDR3 nucleotides read TGTGCCAGCCCCTGGAGGACAGGGGCAAACACTGAAGCTTTCTTT. This codes for CASPWRTGANTEAFF.